The table lists the clone carrying this TCR beta chain with a few counts. Its specificity is not known. The second PCR ran about 6 to 11 cycles with a sample-barcoded 5' primer and J-beta primers. TCRdb itself ran the 5' RACE reads through MiXCR, one entry per CDR3 protein. The sample has hundreds of thousands of distinct CDR3 sequences, approximately 44% seen once. The data derive from a study of blood T cells in healthy people across ages. Study-wide results and limits: TCR beta diversity per million T cells fell roughly linearly with age. TCR beta diversity correlated strongly with naive T cell percentage.

The CDR3 has 15 amino acids. The V gene lost 4 bases and the J gene lost 4 bases, with 14 bases spanning the gap. V is TRBV12-3 or TRBV12-4 and J is TRBJ2-1, with D possibly being TRBD1 (6 bases). The sequenced material came from blood. The sequence derives from a man aged 60 to 75 in good health. CDR3 in DNA: TGTGCCAGCAGTTCATCAGGGGTTGGATACAATGAGCAGTTCTTC. Translated: CASSSSGVGYNEQFF.